One sample yielded the 19 T cell receptor beta chains listed below, sequenced in a study of blood T cell repertoires in COVID-19. The repertoire was sequenced with immunoSEQ multiplex PCR; TCRdb's copy has only in-frame clones and lacks some. The sample includes around 250,000 clones, around 84% of them seen just once. The sample comprised peripheral blood. Receptors were obtained from a woman in her thirties or forties who had recovered from COVID-19.

This clone was detected only once. The chain joins TRBV9 to TRBJ2-7; D is ambiguous. Trimming took off 0 bases at V and 2 bases at J, with 9 bases between the two ends. The CDR3 has 14 amino acids. Germline CDR1 is SGDLS and CDR2 is YYNGEE. The CDR3: CASSVEAGPYEQYF. Here the CDR3 DNA reads TGTGCCAGCAGCGTAGAGGCAGGCCCCTACGAGCAGTACTTC.

This clone was counted a single time. The rearrangement links TRBV11-2 to TRBJ2-7; maybe TRBD2 (5 bases). The CDR3 length is 13 residues. The germline gives CDR1 SGHAT, CDR2 FQNNGV. V was pared by 4 bases and J by 0 bases, with 7 bases between. CDR3: CASSSGLSYEQYF. Here the CDR3 DNA reads TGTGCCAGCAGCTCTGGACTCTCCTACGAGCAGTACTTC.

The chain combines TRBV6-1 with TRBJ2-7, with D possibly being TRBD2 (6 bases). The CDR3 runs 15 residues. Looked up from germline, CDR1 is MNHNS and CDR2 is SASEGT. Trimming removed 1 base at V and 0 bases at J, with 10 bases between. The CDR3 DNA reads as TGTGCCAGCAGTGAAGAGGGAGGTAACTCCTACGAGCAGTACTTC. This sequence encodes CASSEEGGNSYEQYF.

This clone was observed a handful of times. The chain has TRBV29-1 and TRBJ2-3, with 9 bases identical to TRBD2. CDR1 is SQVTM, CDR2 ANQGSEA, per germline. The CDR3 spans 13 residues. With V trimmed by 6 bases and J by 4 bases, 5 bases remained unmatched. For the CDR3, the DNA is TGCAGCGTAGGGTCTAGCGGGGCAGATACGCAGTATTTT. Its protein is CSVGSSGADTQYF.

The CDR3 here is CASSLWTGDYGYTF. The CDR3 region has the DNA TGTGCCAGCAGTTTATGGACAGGCGACTATGGCTACACCTTC. V and J are TRBV28 and TRBJ1-2; tentatively, D is TRBD1 (6 bases). The CDR3 loop spans 14 amino acids. The V end was cut by 0 bases, the J end by 3 bases, with 8 bases between. CDR1 and CDR2 from the germline V gene are MDHEN and SYDVKM.

The table lists this clone with a few counts. The genes are TRBV4-1 and TRBJ1-6, with D tentatively TRBD1 (6 bases). The CDR3 contains 18 residues. Trimming removed 1 base at V and 7 bases at J, with 20 bases between. Germline V gene lookup returns CDR1 MGHRA and CDR2 YSYEKL. The CDR3 DNA sequence: TGCGCCAGCAGCCAAGGGCGGGGGCTTTCTGCTCGGAATTCACCCCTCCACTTT. This sequence encodes CASSQGRGLSARNSPLHF.

The chain has TRBV7-9 and TRBJ2-5; 11 bases fit TRBD2. The germline V gene has CDR1 SEHNR and CDR2 FQNEAQ (reference sequence). This CDR3 has 15 amino acids. V lost 5 bases to trimming and J lost 5 bases; unmatched junction nucleotides: 7. Here the CDR3 DNA reads TGTGCCAGCAGCCCCCTAGCGGGGGGCCGGGAGACCCAGTACTTC. This sequence encodes CASSPLAGGRETQYF. Full variable domain (rest looked up from reference TRBV7-9 and TRBJ2-5): DTGVSQNPRHKITKRGQNVTFRCDPISEHNRLYWYRQTLGQGPEFLTYFQNEAQLEKSRLLSDRFSAERPKGSFSTLEIQRTEQGDSAMYLCASSPLAGGRETQYFGPGTRLLVL.

In its sample, this clone was seen a few times. This rearrangement joins TRBV18 to TRBJ2-5; no definite D call. CDR1 is KGHSH and CDR2 is LQKENI in the germline V gene. CDR3 length: 13 residues. Trimming stripped 1 base from V and 4 bases from J, with 7 bases between. CDR3 region: CASSPRSGETQYF. As DNA, the CDR3 is TGTGCCAGCTCACCACGTTCGGGAGAGACCCAGTACTTC.

The chain uses TRBV2 and TRBJ2-6; 7 bases map to TRBD2. The CDR3 covers 15 residues. CDR1 and CDR2 from the germline V gene are SNHLY and FYNNEI. The ends lost 5 bases at V and 3 bases at J; junction bases unmatched: 4. The chain's CDR3 is CASSWEGSGANVLTF. CDR3 sequence (DNA): TGTGCCAGCAGTTGGGAGGGAAGTGGGGCCAACGTCCTGACTTTC.

The gene calls are TRBV5-6 and TRBJ2-7; 8 bases fit TRBD1. There are 14 residues in the CDR3. V was pared by 1 base and J by 7 bases, with 7 bases of the junction left unmatched. The germline V gene encodes CDR1 SGHDT and CDR2 YYEEEE. The CDR3: CASSLRQGAWEQYF. The CDR3 DNA is TGTGCCAGCAGCTTGCGCCAGGGGGCGTGGGAGCAGTACTTC.

V is TRBV11-3 and J is TRBJ2-3; tentative D call: TRBD1 (5 bases). Germline V gene data show CDR1 as SGHNT and CDR2 as YENEEA. The CDR3 contains 12 residues. Trimming cost V 6 bases and J 4 bases, with 8 bases left between them. CDR3 coding DNA: TGTGCCAGCAGTTCAGGGTCAGATACGCAGTATTTT. It translates to CASSSGSDTQYF.

Worth noting for this clone: Other DNA sequences in this specimen translate into the identical CDR3. This rearrangement joins TRBV12-3 or TRBV12-4 to TRBJ2-1; D possibly corresponds to TRBD1 (6 bases). V was pared by 3 bases and J by 6 bases, with 9 bases between. The CDR3 consists of 13 residues. The CDR3 region is CASSFNRVNEQFF. As DNA, the CDR3 is TGTGCCAGCAGTTTTAACAGGGTCAATGAGCAGTTCTTC.

The rearrangement links TRBV29-1 to TRBJ2-1; tentative D call: TRBD2 (7 bases). V was clipped by 3 bases and J by 0 bases, with 12 bases between them. The CDR3 spans 15 residues. The germline gives CDR1 SQVTM, CDR2 ANQGSEA. CDR3: CSVDNREGSYNEQFF. CDR3 coding DNA: TGCAGCGTTGACAACAGGGAGGGCTCCTACAATGAGCAGTTCTTC.

The chain couples TRBV4-1 to TRBJ2-5, with TRBD1 matching 9 bases. The CDR3 has 14 amino acids. Per the germline V gene, CDR1 is MGHRA and CDR2 is YSYEKL. With V trimmed by 6 bases and J by 4 bases, 6 bases remained unmatched. CDR3 residues: CASRDRGVGETQYF. The DNA of the CDR3 is TGCGCCAGCAGGGACAGGGGAGTAGGAGAGACCCAGTACTTC.

The chain combines TRBV4-2 with TRBJ1-6; 7 nucleotides match TRBD1. The CDR3 loop spans 15 amino acids. Germline loops: CDR1 LGHNA, CDR2 YNFKEQ. V shed 0 bases and J 10 bases; nucleotides not matched to a gene: 6. For the CDR3, the DNA is TGTGCCAGCAGCCAAGACCCCAGGGGGGAATCACCCCTCCACTTT. This codes for CASSQDPRGESPLHF.

V is TRBV2 and J is TRBJ2-5; 8 nucleotides agree with TRBD1. CDR1 is SNHLY, CDR2 FYNNEI, per germline. This CDR3 has 13 amino acids. With 10 bases clipped from V and 3 bases from J, the junction kept 7 bases outside the gene matches. As DNA, the CDR3 is TGTGCCACCCTTCGGACAGGGAAAGAGACCCAGTACTTC. The encoded protein is CATLRTGKETQYF.

This chain joins TRBV27 and TRBJ2-7; TRBD1 matches at 8 bases. After removal of 5 bases from V and 2 bases from J, the junction contained 5 bases not matched to a gene. Germline CDR1 is MNHEY and CDR2 is SMNVEV (reference sequence). The CDR3 is 14 amino acids. In nucleotides, the CDR3 is TGTGCCAGCAGTGCCGGGACAGGAGCCTACGAGCAGTACTTC. Translating gives CASSAGTGAYEQYF.

The chain employs TRBV28 and TRBJ1-2, with TRBD1 matching over 8 bases. From germline, CDR1 is MDHEN and CDR2 SYDVKM. The CDR3 is 13 amino acids. Trimming at V came to 6 bases and at J to 5 bases, leaving 5 bases not matched to a gene. The DNA for the CDR3 is TGTGCCAGCAGCCAGAGGACAGGGTATGGCTACACCTTC. This codes for CASSQRTGYGYTF.

The chain uses TRBV5-5 and TRBJ2-7; 7 nucleotides line up with TRBD2. Germline V CDR1 and CDR2: SGHKS, YYEKEE (reference sequence). V lost 0 bases, J lost 2 bases, and 8 bases stayed unmatched. The CDR3 contains 16 residues. The CDR3 here is CASSLEGSGGPYEQYF. CDR3 nucleotides: TGTGCCAGCAGCTTGGAAGGGTCGGGGGGACCCTACGAGCAGTACTTC.